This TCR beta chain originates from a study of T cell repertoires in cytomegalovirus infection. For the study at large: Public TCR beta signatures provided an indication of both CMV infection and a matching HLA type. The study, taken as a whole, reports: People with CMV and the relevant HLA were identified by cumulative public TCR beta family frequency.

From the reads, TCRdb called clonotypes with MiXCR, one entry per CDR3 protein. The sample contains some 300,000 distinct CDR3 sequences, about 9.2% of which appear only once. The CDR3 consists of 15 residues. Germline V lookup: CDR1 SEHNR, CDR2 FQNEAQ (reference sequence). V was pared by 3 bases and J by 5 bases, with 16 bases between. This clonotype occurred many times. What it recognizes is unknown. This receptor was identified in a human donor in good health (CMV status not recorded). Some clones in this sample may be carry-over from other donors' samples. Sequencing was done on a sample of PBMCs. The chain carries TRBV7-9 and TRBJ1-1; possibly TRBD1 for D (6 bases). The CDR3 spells CASSFNMGGFTEAFF. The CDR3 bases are TGTGCCAGCAGCTTTAATATGGGGGGCTTTACTGAAGCTTTCTTT.